This T cell receptor beta chain was captured in a study of blood T cells in healthy people across ages. For the second PCR, which ran for 7 to 11 cycles, a sample-barcoded 5' primer and a J-beta primer mix were used. Each CDR3 protein is one row after TCRdb ran MiXCR on the 5' RACE reads. The top ten hold around 9.2% of the sample, which has over 700,000 distinct CDR3 sequences, roughly 25% seen once. In this sample, this clonotype turned up a few times. The target antigen is unknown. Study-wide results and limits: Researchers deemed the diversity estimates from one million T cells underestimates.

The CDR3 sequence is 21 residues long. CDR1 is MDHEN and CDR2 is SYDVKM in the germline V gene. V trimming: 6 bases; J trimming: 0 bases; junction bases outside the gene matches: 20. Separately, the same data were catalogued under a study of T cells of mothers and their children.

The sequenced material came from blood. This receptor was obtained from a boy aged 5 to 17 in good health. The chain recombines TRBV28 with TRBJ2-4, with 10 bases matching TRBD2. This chain's CDR3 is CASRETGKRLAGTVAKNIQYF. The DNA of the CDR3 is TGTGCCAGCAGGGAGACAGGGAAGAGACTAGCGGGTACTGTAGCCAAAAACATTCAGTACTTC.